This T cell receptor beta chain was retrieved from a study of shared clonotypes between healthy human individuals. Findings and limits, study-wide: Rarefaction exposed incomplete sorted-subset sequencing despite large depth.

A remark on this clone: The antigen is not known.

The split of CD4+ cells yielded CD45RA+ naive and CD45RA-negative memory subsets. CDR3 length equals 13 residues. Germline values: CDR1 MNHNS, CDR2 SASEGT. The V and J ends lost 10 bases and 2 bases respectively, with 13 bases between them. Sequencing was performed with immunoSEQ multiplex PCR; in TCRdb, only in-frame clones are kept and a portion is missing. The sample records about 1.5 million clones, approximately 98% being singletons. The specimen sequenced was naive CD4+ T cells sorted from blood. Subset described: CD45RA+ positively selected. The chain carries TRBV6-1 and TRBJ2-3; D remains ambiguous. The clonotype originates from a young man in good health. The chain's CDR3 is CAIKTVHTDTQYF. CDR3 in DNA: TGTGCCATCAAGACCGTGCACACAGATACGCAGTATTTT.